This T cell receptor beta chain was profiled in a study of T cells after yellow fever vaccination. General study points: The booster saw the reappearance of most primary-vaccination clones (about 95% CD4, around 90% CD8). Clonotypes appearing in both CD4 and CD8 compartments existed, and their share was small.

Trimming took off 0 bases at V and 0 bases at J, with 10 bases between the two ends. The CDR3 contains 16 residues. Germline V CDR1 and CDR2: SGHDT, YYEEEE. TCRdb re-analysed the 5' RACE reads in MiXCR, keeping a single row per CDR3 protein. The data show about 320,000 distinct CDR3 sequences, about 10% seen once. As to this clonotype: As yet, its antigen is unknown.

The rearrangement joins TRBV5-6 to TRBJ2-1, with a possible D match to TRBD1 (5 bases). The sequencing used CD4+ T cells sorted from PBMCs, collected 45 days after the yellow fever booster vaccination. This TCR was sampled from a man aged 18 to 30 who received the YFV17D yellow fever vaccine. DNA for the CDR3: TGTGCCAGCAGCTTGGAGGGGATAAGCTCCTACAATGAGCAGTTCTTC. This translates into CASSLEGISSYNEQFF.